These 3 T cell receptor beta chains share one sample of origin, sequenced in a study of blood T cell repertoires in COVID-19. The table came from immunoSEQ multiplex PCR; TCRdb's copy has only in-frame clones and leaves some out. The sample includes about 300,000 clones, 84% seen only once; the top ten take around 1.6%. The specimen was peripheral blood. The receptor source for this set is a human donor with COVID-19, enrolled during active disease. The donor label of this sample is uncertain.

This chain uses TRBV27 with TRBJ1-2, with TRBD1 as a possible D gene (6 bases). The CDR3 loop spans 13 amino acids. Per germline, CDR1 MNHEY and CDR2 SMNVEV (reference sequence). V was shortened by 5 bases and J by 5 bases, with 12 bases between the two germline ends. CDR3 in amino acids: CASSPQGGYGYTF. DNA for the CDR3: TGTGCCAGCAGTCCACAGGGTGGGTATGGCTACACCTTC.

The V gene is TRBV2, the J gene TRBJ2-2; 10 bases fit TRBD2. Germline V gene data show CDR1 as SNHLY and CDR2 as FYNNEI. The trim removed 4 bases at V and 5 bases at J, leaving 4 bases unmatched. This CDR3 contains 15 residues. CDR3 amino acids: CASSGGLAETGELFF. As DNA, the CDR3 is TGTGCCAGCAGTGGAGGACTAGCGGAAACCGGGGAGCTGTTTTTT.

The rearrangement uses TRBV28 and TRBJ1-1, with 7 bases matching TRBD1. Germline V gene data show CDR1 as MDHEN and CDR2 as SYDVKM. Unmatched junction bases numbered 17, after V lost 6 bases and J lost 4 bases. The CDR3 is 17 amino acids. This CDR3 is CASRSLSSGGTGTEAFF. CDR3 in DNA: TGTGCCAGCAGGTCATTATCCTCAGGGGGAACGGGCACTGAAGCTTTCTTT. The whole variable domain, filled in from reference TRBV28 and TRBJ1-1, reads DVKVTQSSRYLVKRTGEKVFLECVQDMDHENMFWYRQDPGLGLRLIYFSYDVKMKEKGDIPEGYSVSREKKERFSLILESASTNQTSMYLCASRSLSSGGTGTEAFFGQGTRLTVV.